Shown below are 25 T cell receptor beta chains from a single sample sequenced in a study of shared clonotypes between healthy human individuals. Some clones are missing from TCRdb's copy, which holds only in-frame ones; the method was immunoSEQ multiplex PCR. Of about 820,000 clones in the sample, about 91% were seen once. The naive CD8 population came from CD45RO-negative cells selected for CCR7, without terminally differentiated effector memory CD45RA+ cells. Sample: naive CD8+ T cells sorted from blood. Receptors were obtained from a man aged 25 to 45 in good health.

The V call is TRBV29-1, the J call TRBJ2-3, with 8 bases lining up with TRBD1. The germline V gene has CDR1 SQVTM and CDR2 ANQGSEA. The CDR3 spans 13 residues. V shed 6 bases, J shed 4 bases, and the junction held 6 bases outside the gene matches. The CDR3 region is CSVTDRVPDTQYF. CDR3 in DNA: TGCAGCGTCACGGACAGGGTCCCAGATACGCAGTATTTT.

This chain connects TRBV7-9 to TRBJ1-6; D gene ambiguous. The CDR3 runs 16 residues. Germline CDR1 reads SEHNR; CDR2 reads FQNEAQ (reference sequence). V was clipped by 4 bases and J by 8 bases, with 18 bases between them. DNA for the CDR3: TGTGCCAGCAGCTCATATACTGACGGGGTACATTCACCCCTCCACTTT. It codes for CASSSYTDGVHSPLHF.

This chain joins TRBV29-1 and TRBJ1-2; D remains unclear. Trimming took 2 bases from V and 4 from J, leaving 11 bases between them. Germline values: CDR1 SQVTM, CDR2 ANQGSEA. This CDR3 comprises 13 residues. The CDR3 bases are TGCAGCGTTGAACGAGTGTCATCCTATGGCTACACCTTC. Its translation: CSVERVSSYGYTF.

This chain joins TRBV7-8 and TRBJ2-7, with no clear D. From germline, CDR1 is SGHVS and CDR2 FQNEAQ. The CDR3 has 15 amino acids. With 3 bases removed from V and 4 bases from J, the gap between germline ends came to 16 bases. Here the CDR3 reads CASSFGRTLGYEQYF. The CDR3 nucleotides read TGTGCCAGCAGCTTCGGACGGACGTTGGGGTACGAGCAGTACTTC. The complete variable domain, with remaining parts taken from reference TRBV7-8 and TRBJ2-7, reads GAGVSQSPRYKVAKRGQDVALRCDPISGHVSLFWYQQALGQGPEFLTYFQNEAQLDKSGLPSDRFFAERPEGSVSTLKIQRTQQEDSAVYLCASSFGRTLGYEQYFGPGTRLTVT.

The genes are TRBV10-1 and TRBJ2-2; 10 bases match TRBD1. The V segment lost 3 bases and the J segment 5 bases; nucleotides outside the gene matches: 12. Looked up from germline, CDR1 is WNHNN and CDR2 is SYGVQD (reference sequence). This CDR3 contains 18 residues. CDR3 region: CASSDHYSGTGETGELFF. CDR3 nucleotides: TGCGCCAGCAGTGACCATTACTCCGGGACAGGGGAGACCGGGGAGCTGTTTTTT.

The chain is built from TRBV15 and TRBJ2-7; 10 bases agree with TRBD2. This CDR3 comprises 15 residues. CDR1 is LNHNV and CDR2 is YYDKDF in the germline V gene (reference sequence). J gave up 6 bases and V 0 bases, and 5 bases lay outside the gene matches. The CDR3 here is CATSRDRLAGAEQYF. DNA for the CDR3: TGTGCCACCAGCAGAGATCGTCTAGCGGGAGCCGAGCAGTACTTC.

This clone was detected only once. This sequence joins TRBV6-6 and TRBJ1-1; D gene uncertain. V shed 4 bases and J shed 3 bases, with 15 bases lying between them. Germline-derived CDR1 and CDR2 are MNHNY and SVGAGI (reference sequence). CDR3 length: 15 residues. CDR3 nucleotides: TGTGCCAGCAGTTTTCCCCCCAGAGGACACACTGAAGCTTTCTTT. Its translation is CASSFPPRGHTEAFF.

J is TRBJ2-3 and V is TRBV4-1; 7 bases fit TRBD2. The CDR3 loop spans 17 amino acids. Losses at the gene ends were 1 base for V and 0 bases for J; bases not matched to a gene: 7. Per germline, CDR1 MGHRA and CDR2 YSYEKL. CDR3: CASSQVATSFSTDTQYF. In nucleotides, the CDR3 is TGCGCCAGCAGCCAAGTGGCGACTAGCTTCAGCACAGATACGCAGTATTTT.

The genes are TRBV11-2 and TRBJ2-2; D is possibly TRBD1 (6 bases). Between the trimmed V and J ends, which lost 5 bases and 8 bases, there was a span of 18 bases. The CDR3 is 15 amino acids. Germline V gene data show CDR1 as SGHAT and CDR2 as FQNNGV. The CDR3 here is CASSHLGASWGELFF. CDR3 sequence (DNA): TGTGCCAGCAGCCACTTGGGGGCCTCGTGGGGGGAGCTGTTTTTT.

Concerning this clone itself: Other DNA sequences in the same sample also yield this CDR3. The V call is TRBV9, the J call TRBJ2-1; no clear D gene. The V gene lost 2 bases and the J gene lost 4 bases, with 7 bases spanning the gap. Per germline, CDR1 SGDLS and CDR2 YYNGEE. The CDR3 sequence is 13 residues long. This chain's CDR3 is CASSVTGYNEQFF. The CDR3 DNA follows: TGTGCCAGCAGCGTTACCGGTTACAATGAGCAGTTCTTC.

This clone was observed once. The chain couples TRBV5-1 to TRBJ2-1, with 10 bases matching TRBD2. Trimming took 0 bases from V and 6 from J; bases not matched to a gene: 6. This CDR3 comprises 16 residues. Germline CDR1 and CDR2: SGHRS and YFSETQ. The CDR3: CASSLAAASGSNEQFF. CDR3 in DNA: TGCGCCAGCAGCTTGGCTGCGGCTAGCGGGAGCAATGAGCAGTTCTTC.

This chain connects TRBV11-2 to TRBJ2-7; 8 nucleotides line up with TRBD2. The V segment lost 10 bases and the J segment 2 bases; nucleotides outside the gene matches: 7. CDR1 SGHAT and CDR2 FQNNGV come from the germline V gene. CDR3 length: 13 residues. CDR3 protein: CATSAGAPYEQYF. The CDR3 coding sequence is TGTGCCACCTCAGCGGGAGCCCCCTACGAGCAGTACTTC.

This chain connects TRBV9 to TRBJ2-1; D is ambiguous. The CDR3 contains 13 residues. The germline CDR1 and CDR2 sequences are SGDLS and YYNGEE. V lost 3 bases and J 3 bases, leaving 7 bases between the germline ends. In DNA form, the CDR3 reads TGTGCCAGCAGCGCAGACGGCTACAATGAGCAGTTCTTC. Protein product: CASSADGYNEQFF. The variable domain in full, with the rest retrieved from reference TRBV9 and TRBJ2-1, is DSGVTQTPKHLITATGQRVTLRCSPRSGDLSVYWYQQSLDQGLQFLIQYYNGEERAKGNILERFSAQQFPDLHSELNLSSLELGDSALYFCASSADGYNEQFFGPGTRLTVL.

In the case of this clone: The same CDR3 also results from other DNA sequences found in this sample. V is TRBV27 and J is TRBJ2-7, with TRBD2 identical over 7 bases. The CDR3 runs to 14 residues. Trimming at V came to 3 bases and at J to 2 bases, leaving 4 bases not matched to a gene. Per germline, CDR1 MNHEY and CDR2 SMNVEV (reference sequence). The CDR3 spells CASSFGGRAYEQYF. The CDR3 DNA is TGTGCCAGCAGTTTCGGCGGGAGAGCCTACGAGCAGTACTTC.

The chain couples TRBV7-9 to TRBJ2-3; the match to TRBD2 covers 8 bases. V lost 5 bases, J lost 1 base, and 8 bases stayed unmatched. CDR3 length equals 16 residues. Per germline, CDR1 SEHNR and CDR2 FQNEAQ (reference sequence). The CDR3 sequence: CASSPLGTSGTDTQYF. The CDR3 nucleotides are TGTGCCAGCAGCCCACTTGGGACTAGTGGCACAGATACGCAGTATTTT.

The chain couples TRBV7-6 to TRBJ2-5; 12 bases agree with TRBD1. This CDR3 has 17 amino acids. CDR1 SGHVS and CDR2 FNYEAQ come from the germline V gene. With V trimmed by 8 bases and J by 5 bases, 15 bases remained unmatched. CDR3 loop: CASFDTGQGAMGETQYF. The CDR3 DNA reads TGTGCCAGCTTCGACACGGGACAGGGGGCGATGGGCGAGACCCAGTACTTC. Full variable domain (outside the CDR3, taken from reference TRBV7-6 and TRBJ2-5): GAGVSQSPRYKVTKRGQDVALRCDPISGHVSLYWYRQALGQGPEFLTYFNYEAQQDKSGLPNDRFSAERPEGSISTLTIQRTEQRDSAMYRCASFDTGQGAMGETQYFGPGTRLLVL.

This clone occurred once. The chain couples TRBV28 to TRBJ2-5, with 10 positions matching TRBD2. Germline-derived CDR1 and CDR2 are MDHEN and SYDVKM. V was clipped by 7 bases and J by 5 bases; unmatched bases: 7. This CDR3 comprises 14 residues. The DNA of the CDR3 is TGTGCCAGCACTCCCCTAGCGGGAGTTGAGACCCAGTACTTC. Its translation: CASTPLAGVETQYF.

The chain joins TRBV28 to TRBJ2-7; unclear D gene. The CDR3 is made up of 13 amino acids. V was trimmed by 5 bases and J by 0 bases, leaving 8 bases between them. Germline V gives CDR1 MDHEN, CDR2 SYDVKM. CDR3 DNA sequence: TGTGCCAGCAGTACAATGGGCTCCTACGAGCAGTACTTC. Translated: CASSTMGSYEQYF.

Here the CDR3 DNA reads TGCGCCAGCAGCCGACCAGGACAGGGTATCAACGAGCAGTACTTC. Translating it yields CASSRPGQGINEQYF. This chain joins TRBV4-3 and TRBJ2-7; 8 bases match TRBD1. The CDR3 spans 15 residues. Germline V gene lookup returns CDR1 LGHNA and CDR2 YSLEER. Losses at the gene ends were 4 bases for V and 5 bases for J; bases not matched to a gene: 10.

The J gene is TRBJ2-7, the V gene TRBV7-9; D call uncertain. The CDR3 is 14 residues long. Germline assignment: CDR1 SEHNR and CDR2 FQNEAQ (reference sequence). V dropped 3 bases and J dropped 2 bases, with 11 bases sitting between them. The CDR3 spells CASSFVTEAYEQYF. The CDR3 DNA follows: TGTGCCAGCAGCTTCGTGACCGAGGCCTACGAGCAGTACTTC.

Remarks on this clone: Other DNA sequences of this sample code for an identical CDR3. The chain recombines TRBV19 with TRBJ2-7, with 9 nucleotides matching TRBD1. The germline V gene has CDR1 LNHDA and CDR2 SQIVND (reference sequence). V lost 5 bases and J lost 4; bases outside the gene matches: 3. This CDR3 has 13 residues. This CDR3 reads CASSSGQGYEQYF. The DNA for the CDR3 is TGTGCCAGTAGTTCGGGACAGGGATACGAGCAGTACTTC.

The chain recombines TRBV29-1 with TRBJ2-7; possible D gene TRBD1, 6 bases. V was shortened by 1 base and J by 4 bases, with 17 bases between the two germline ends. The CDR3 loop spans 15 amino acids. Germline CDR1 SQVTM, CDR2 ANQGSEA. The CDR3 here is CSVEGMDRNYYEQYF. The CDR3 DNA is TGCAGCGTTGAAGGGATGGACAGAAACTATTACGAGCAGTACTTC.

The V gene is TRBV14, the J gene TRBJ2-3; TRBD2 agrees at 8 bases. The CDR3 is 15 residues long. The germline V gene has CDR1 SGHDN and CDR2 FVKESK. Losses at the gene ends were 1 base for V and 6 bases for J; bases not matched to a gene: 6. CDR3 nucleotides: TGTGCCAGCAGCCAAGTCGAAGCGGGAGATGATACGCAGTATTTT. It translates to CASSQVEAGDDTQYF. Full variable domain (rest looked up from reference TRBV14 and TRBJ2-3): EAGVTQFPSHSVIEKGQTVTLRCDPISGHDNLYWYRRVMGKEIKFLLHFVKESKQDESGMPNNRFLAERTGGTYSTLKVQPAELEDSGVYFCASSQVEAGDDTQYFGPGTRLTVL.

This chain links TRBV4-1 with TRBJ2-1, with a possible D match to TRBD1 (6 bases). The length of the CDR3 is 13 residues. In germline, CDR1 is MGHRA, CDR2 YSYEKL. With 4 bases removed from V and 10 bases from J, the gap between germline ends came to 14 bases. The CDR3 DNA reads TGCGCCAGCAGCCCATCGGACAGCGTAGAGCAGTTCTTC. Its translation: CASSPSDSVEQFF.

The genes are TRBV25-1 and TRBJ1-1; D ambiguous. The V gene lost 11 bases and the J gene lost 2 bases, with 9 bases spanning the gap. CDR1 is MGHDK and CDR2 is SYGVNS in the germline V gene. The CDR3 covers 11 residues. The CDR3 loop is CASEINTEAFF. In nucleotides, the CDR3 is TGTGCCTCCGAGATTAACACTGAAGCTTTCTTT.